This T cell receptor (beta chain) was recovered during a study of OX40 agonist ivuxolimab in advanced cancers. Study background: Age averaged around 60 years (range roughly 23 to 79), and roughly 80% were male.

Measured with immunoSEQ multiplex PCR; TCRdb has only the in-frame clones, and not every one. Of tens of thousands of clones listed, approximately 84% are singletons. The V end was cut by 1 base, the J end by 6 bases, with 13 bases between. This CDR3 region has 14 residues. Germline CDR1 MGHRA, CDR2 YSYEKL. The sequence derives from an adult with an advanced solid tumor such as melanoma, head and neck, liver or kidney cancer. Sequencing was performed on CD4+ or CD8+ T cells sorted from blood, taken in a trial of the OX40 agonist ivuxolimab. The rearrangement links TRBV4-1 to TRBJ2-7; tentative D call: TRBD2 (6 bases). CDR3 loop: CASSQGGRRGEQYF. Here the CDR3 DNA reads TGCGCCAGCAGCCAAGGGGGACGGAGGGGCGAGCAGTACTTC.